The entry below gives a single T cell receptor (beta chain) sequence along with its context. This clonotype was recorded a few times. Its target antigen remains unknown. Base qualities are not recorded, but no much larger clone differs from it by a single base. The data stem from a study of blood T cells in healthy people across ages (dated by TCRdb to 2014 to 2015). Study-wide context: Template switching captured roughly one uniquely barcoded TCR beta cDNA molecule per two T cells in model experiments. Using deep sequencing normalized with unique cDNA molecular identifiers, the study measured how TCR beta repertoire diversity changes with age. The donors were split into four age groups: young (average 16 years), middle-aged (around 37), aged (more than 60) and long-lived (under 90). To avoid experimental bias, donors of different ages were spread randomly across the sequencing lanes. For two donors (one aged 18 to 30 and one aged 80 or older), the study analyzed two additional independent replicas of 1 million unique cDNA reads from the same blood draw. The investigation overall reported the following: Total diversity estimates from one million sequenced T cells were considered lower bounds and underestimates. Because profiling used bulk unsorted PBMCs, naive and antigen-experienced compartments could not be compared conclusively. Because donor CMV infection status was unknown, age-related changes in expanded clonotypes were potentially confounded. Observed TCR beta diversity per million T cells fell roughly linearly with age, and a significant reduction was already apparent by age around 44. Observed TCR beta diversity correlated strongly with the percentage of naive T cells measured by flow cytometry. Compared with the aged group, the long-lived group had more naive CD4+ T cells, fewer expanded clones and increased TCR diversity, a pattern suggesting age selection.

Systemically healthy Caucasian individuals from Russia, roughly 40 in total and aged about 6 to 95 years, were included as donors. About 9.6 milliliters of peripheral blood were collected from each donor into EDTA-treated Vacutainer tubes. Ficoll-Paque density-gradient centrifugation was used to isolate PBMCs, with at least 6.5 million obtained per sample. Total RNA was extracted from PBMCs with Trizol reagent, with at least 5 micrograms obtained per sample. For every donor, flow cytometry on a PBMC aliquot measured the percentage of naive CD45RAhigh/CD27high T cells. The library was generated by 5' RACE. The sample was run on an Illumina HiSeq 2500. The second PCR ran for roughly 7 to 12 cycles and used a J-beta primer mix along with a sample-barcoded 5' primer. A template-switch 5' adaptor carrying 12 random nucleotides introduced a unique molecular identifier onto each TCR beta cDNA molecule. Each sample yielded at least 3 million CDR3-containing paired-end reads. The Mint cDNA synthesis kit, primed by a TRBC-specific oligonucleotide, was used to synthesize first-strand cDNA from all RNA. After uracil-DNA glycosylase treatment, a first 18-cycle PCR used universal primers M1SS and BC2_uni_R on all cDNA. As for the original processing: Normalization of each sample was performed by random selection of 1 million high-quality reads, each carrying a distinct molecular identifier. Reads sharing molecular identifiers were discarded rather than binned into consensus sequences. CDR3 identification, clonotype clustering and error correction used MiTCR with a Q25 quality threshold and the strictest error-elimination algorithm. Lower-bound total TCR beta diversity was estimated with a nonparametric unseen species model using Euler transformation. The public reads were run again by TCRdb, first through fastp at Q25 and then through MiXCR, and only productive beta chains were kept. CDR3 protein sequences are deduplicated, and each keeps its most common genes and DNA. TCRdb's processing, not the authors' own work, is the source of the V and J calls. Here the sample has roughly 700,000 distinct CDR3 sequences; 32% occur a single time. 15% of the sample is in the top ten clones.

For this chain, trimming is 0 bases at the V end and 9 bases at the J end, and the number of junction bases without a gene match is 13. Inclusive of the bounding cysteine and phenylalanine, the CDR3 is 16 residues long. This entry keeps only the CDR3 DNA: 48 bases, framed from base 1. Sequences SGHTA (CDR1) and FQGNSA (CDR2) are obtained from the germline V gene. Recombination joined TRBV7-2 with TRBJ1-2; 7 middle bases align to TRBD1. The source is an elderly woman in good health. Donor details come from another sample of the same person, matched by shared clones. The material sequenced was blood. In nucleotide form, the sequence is TGTGCCAGCAGCTTAGCGGGGTCAGGGGGTTCGAGCAGCTACACCTTC. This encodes CASSLAGSGGSSSYTF.